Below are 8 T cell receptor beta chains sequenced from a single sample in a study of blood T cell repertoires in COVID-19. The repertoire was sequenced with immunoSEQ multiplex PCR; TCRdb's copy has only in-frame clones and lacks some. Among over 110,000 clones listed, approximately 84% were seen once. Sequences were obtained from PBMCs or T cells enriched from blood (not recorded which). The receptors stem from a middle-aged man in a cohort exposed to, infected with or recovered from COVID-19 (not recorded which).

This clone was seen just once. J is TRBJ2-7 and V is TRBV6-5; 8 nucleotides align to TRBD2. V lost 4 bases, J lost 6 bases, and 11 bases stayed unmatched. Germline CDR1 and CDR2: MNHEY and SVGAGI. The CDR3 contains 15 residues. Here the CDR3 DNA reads TGTGCCAGCAGTTCCCCCTACCGGGGGGGTTTCGAGCAGTACTTC. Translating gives CASSSPYRGGFEQYF.

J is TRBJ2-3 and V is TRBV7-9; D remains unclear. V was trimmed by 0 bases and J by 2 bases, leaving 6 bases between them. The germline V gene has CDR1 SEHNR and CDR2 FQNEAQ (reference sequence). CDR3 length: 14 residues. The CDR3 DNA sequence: TGTGCCAGCAGCTTAGCCAGGCCCACAGATACGCAGTATTTT. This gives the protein CASSLARPTDTQYF.

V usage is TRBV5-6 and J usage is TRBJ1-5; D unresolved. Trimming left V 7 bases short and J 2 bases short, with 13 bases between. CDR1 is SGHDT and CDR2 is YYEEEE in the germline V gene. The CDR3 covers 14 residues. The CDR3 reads CASFPGNGNQPQHF. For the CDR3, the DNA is TGTGCCAGCTTCCCGGGGAATGGCAATCAGCCCCAGCATTTT.

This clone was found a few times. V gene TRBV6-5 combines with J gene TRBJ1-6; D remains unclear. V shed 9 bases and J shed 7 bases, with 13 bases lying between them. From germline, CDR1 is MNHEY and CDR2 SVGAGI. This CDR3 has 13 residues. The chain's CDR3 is CASFLRENSPLHF. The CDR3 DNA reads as TGTGCCAGTTTCCTCCGGGAAAATTCACCCCTCCACTTT.

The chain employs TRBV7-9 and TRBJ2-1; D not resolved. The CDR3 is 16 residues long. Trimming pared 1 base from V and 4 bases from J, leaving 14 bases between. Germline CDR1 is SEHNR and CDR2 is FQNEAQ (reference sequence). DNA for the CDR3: TGTGCCAGCAGCTTAGAGGCGTCGGAGTGGTACAATGAGCAGTTCTTC. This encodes CASSLEASEWYNEQFF.

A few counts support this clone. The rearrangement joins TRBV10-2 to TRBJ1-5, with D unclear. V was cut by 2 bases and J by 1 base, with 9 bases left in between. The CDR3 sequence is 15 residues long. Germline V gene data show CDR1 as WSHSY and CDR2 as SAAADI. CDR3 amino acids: CASSERGRSNQPQHF. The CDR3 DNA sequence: TGCGCCAGCAGTGAGAGAGGGAGAAGCAATCAGCCCCAGCATTTT.

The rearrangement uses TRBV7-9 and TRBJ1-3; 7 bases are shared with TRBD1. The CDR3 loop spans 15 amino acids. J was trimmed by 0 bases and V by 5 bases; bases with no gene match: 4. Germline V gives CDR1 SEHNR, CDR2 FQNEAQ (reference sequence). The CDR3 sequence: CASSEQGLSGNTIYF. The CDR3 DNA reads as TGTGCCAGCAGCGAACAGGGGCTCTCTGGAAACACCATATATTTT.

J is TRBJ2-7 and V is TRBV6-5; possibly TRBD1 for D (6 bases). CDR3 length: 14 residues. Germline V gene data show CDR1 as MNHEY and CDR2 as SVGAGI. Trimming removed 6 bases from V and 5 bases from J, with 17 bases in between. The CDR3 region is CASRITGIVNEQYF. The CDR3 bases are TGTGCCAGCAGAATAACAGGGATAGTAAACGAGCAGTACTTC.